Below, 21 T cell receptor beta chains from the same sample are listed, as sequenced in a study of T cell changes during pregnancy in multiple sclerosis (dated by TCRdb to the late 2010s). The library was produced with the immunoSEQ multiplex PCR assay. Here the immuneACCESS table is served through TCRdb, limited to in-frame sequences with V and J called. Missing clones are a known gap in these copies; in checked studies unresolved V genes cover under half, and the rest lacks a known reason. This sample gives 85,000 to 130,000 clones in total; approximately 92% of them show up just once. Of the sample, more than 0.95% is held by the ten largest clones. The sequencing here drew on peripheral blood, taken in the second trimester of pregnancy. The receptor set was obtained from a female donor with multiple sclerosis, enrolled in a pregnancy study.

The genes are TRBV6-6 and TRBJ2-5; possible D gene TRBD2, 6 bases. CDR1 and CDR2 from the germline V gene are MNHNY and SVGAGI (reference sequence). V lost 6 bases and J 1 base, leaving 15 bases between the germline ends. The CDR3 length is 15 residues. Here the CDR3 DNA reads TGTGCCAGCAGGGACCGGGGGAGCCCCCAAGAGACCCAGTACTTC. It codes for CASRDRGSPQETQYF.

The genes are TRBV29-1 and TRBJ2-1, with TRBD2 identical over 9 bases. Germline V gene lookup returns CDR1 SQVTM and CDR2 ANQGSEA. V shed 3 bases and J 4 bases; nucleotides not matched to a gene: 13. The CDR3 is 17 amino acids. In nucleotides, the CDR3 is TGCAGCGTTGATGAGGCTAGCGGGGCGCGGCTGTACAATGAGCAGTTCTTC. This translates into CSVDEASGARLYNEQFF.

Here the CDR3 DNA reads TGTGCCAGCAGCTCTGCAGGGGGCGCATGGTACGAGCAGTACTTC. This sequence encodes CASSSAGGAWYEQYF. The chain couples TRBV5-4 to TRBJ2-7; TRBD1 aligns across 8 bases. Germline V gives CDR1 SGHNT, CDR2 YYREEE (reference sequence). CDR3 length equals 15 residues. After removal of 3 bases from V and 4 bases from J, the junction contained 9 bases not matched to a gene.

J is TRBJ1-1 and V is TRBV5-1, with D possibly matching TRBD1 (5 bases). V dropped 1 base and J dropped 4 bases, with 17 bases sitting between them. Germline loops: CDR1 SGHRS, CDR2 YFSETQ. The CDR3 contains 16 residues. The CDR3 nucleotides are TGCGCCAGCAGCTTGCATGCCGGGGGGGTGGGCACTGAAGCTTTCTTT. It codes for CASSLHAGGVGTEAFF. Full variable domain (missing parts from reference TRBV5-1 and TRBJ1-1): KAGVTQTPRYLIKTRGQQVTLSCSPISGHRSVSWYQQTPGQGLQFLFEYFSETQRNKGNFPGRFSGRQFSNSRSEMNVSTLELGDSALYLCASSLHAGGVGTEAFFGQGTRLTVV.

The rearrangement joins TRBV9 to TRBJ1-5; 8 bases line up with TRBD1. V gave up 4 bases and J gave up 7 bases; unmatched junction bases: 7. CDR1 is SGDLS and CDR2 is YYNGEE in the germline V gene. This CDR3 is 14 amino acids long. The CDR3 sequence is CASSPGTGGQPQHF. The CDR3 bases are TGTGCCAGCAGCCCGGGGACAGGCGGACAGCCCCAGCATTTT.

The gene calls are TRBV5-5 and TRBJ1-2, with 8 bases matching TRBD1. This CDR3 has 16 residues. Trimming removed 1 base from V and 8 bases from J; junction bases left unmatched: 13. CDR1 is SGHKS and CDR2 is YYEKEE in the germline V gene (reference sequence). CDR3 DNA: TGTGCCAGCAGCTTGCCGGACAGGGTGCACTTGGGGGGCTACACCTTC. Encoded protein: CASSLPDRVHLGGYTF.

The chain combines TRBV7-9 with TRBJ1-1; TRBD1 aligns across 10 bases. The CDR3 extends over 15 amino acids. In germline, CDR1 is SEHNR, CDR2 FQNEAQ (reference sequence). V lost 3 bases to trimming and J lost 5 bases; unmatched junction nucleotides: 6. In DNA, the CDR3 is TGTGCCAGCAGCTTTAGTGGGACAGGGGATACTGAAGCTTTCTTT. Translation: CASSFSGTGDTEAFF.

This chain uses TRBV27 with TRBJ2-3; 7 bases fit TRBD2. V was pared by 1 base and J by 3 bases, with 4 bases of the junction left unmatched. CDR1 is MNHEY, CDR2 SMNVEV, per germline (reference sequence). The CDR3 is made up of 15 amino acids. The CDR3 DNA reads as TGTGCCAGCAGTTTATACGGGAGGACGACAGATACGCAGTATTTT. Residues: CASSLYGRTTDTQYF.

This rearrangement joins TRBV5-8 to TRBJ2-3, with 9 bases that match TRBD1. The CDR3 totals 16 residues. Germline CDR1 reads SGHTS; CDR2 reads YDEGEE. The V and J ends lost 4 bases and 1 base, in that order; junction bases with no gene match: 7. The CDR3 DNA sequence: TGTGCCAGCAGCCCCGCCCACAGGGGGCGCACAGATACGCAGTATTTT. This sequence encodes CASSPAHRGRTDTQYF.

This clone was picked up one time. This chain links TRBV19 with TRBJ2-7; weak D call: TRBD2 (5 bases). CDR3 length: 15 residues. Germline CDR1 reads LNHDA; CDR2 reads SQIVND (reference sequence). Trimming pared 5 bases from V and 7 bases from J, leaving 21 bases between. The chain's CDR3 is CASSPPSGLEREQYF. The CDR3, as DNA: TGTGCCAGTAGTCCTCCCAGCGGACTGGAGCGGGAGCAGTACTTC.

This chain connects TRBV7-9 to TRBJ2-7; unclear D gene. V lost 5 bases and J lost 0, with 14 bases in between. Germline CDR1 reads SEHNR; CDR2 reads FQNEAQ (reference sequence). The CDR3 contains 15 residues. The CDR3 sequence: CASSPARRSSYEQYF. CDR3 DNA: TGTGCCAGCAGCCCGGCCCGGCGGAGCTCCTACGAGCAGTACTTC.

This rearrangement joins TRBV19 to TRBJ1-2; D is undetermined. This CDR3 has 13 residues. Trimming took off 0 bases at V and 10 bases at J, with 12 bases between the two ends. From germline, CDR1 is LNHDA and CDR2 SQIVND (reference sequence). CDR3 bases: TGTGCCAGTAGTATAGATCTAGGAGTCACCTACACCTTC. Protein product: CASSIDLGVTYTF.

V gene TRBV5-1 combines with J gene TRBJ2-1, with D perhaps TRBD1 (5 bases). CDR1 is SGHRS and CDR2 is YFSETQ in the germline V gene. The CDR3 is 17 amino acids. The V end was cut by 2 bases, the J end by 4 bases, with 19 bases between. The CDR3 loop reads CASSFFPRGKVYNEQFF. Written as DNA, the CDR3 is TGCGCCAGCAGCTTTTTCCCTAGGGGTAAGGTATACAATGAGCAGTTCTTC.

V is TRBV29-1 and J is TRBJ2-5; 11 positions agree with TRBD2. The CDR3 has 18 residues. With 7 bases clipped from V and 2 bases from J, the junction kept 18 bases outside the gene matches. Germline CDR1 reads SQVTM; CDR2 reads ANQGSEA. The CDR3 spells CSAGTYKLAGVWQETQYF. The CDR3, as DNA: TGCAGCGCTGGGACGTACAAACTAGCGGGAGTATGGCAAGAGACCCAGTACTTC.

The rearrangement uses TRBV4-1 and TRBJ1-2; D is undetermined. Per the germline V gene, CDR1 is MGHRA and CDR2 is YSYEKL. Trimming took off 6 bases at V and 3 bases at J, with 14 bases between the two ends. The CDR3 is 14 residues long. CDR3 coding DNA: TGCGCCAGCAGTCGTGACGGGGTGGACTATGGCTACACCTTC. Its translation is CASSRDGVDYGYTF.

V is TRBV2 and J is TRBJ2-1, with TRBD2 identical over 8 bases. After removal of 3 bases from V and 6 bases from J, the junction contained 10 bases not matched to a gene. Germline CDR1 SNHLY, CDR2 FYNNEI. CDR3 length: 16 amino acids. The CDR3 is CASSDYGGVPGNEQFF. CDR3 nucleotide sequence: TGTGCCAGCAGTGATTACGGGGGGGTCCCTGGCAATGAGCAGTTCTTC. The full variable domain, with the rest looked up from reference TRBV2 and TRBJ2-1, is EPEVTQTPSHQVTQMGQEVILRCVPISNHLYFYWYRQILGQKVEFLVSFYNNEISEKSEIFDDQFSVERPDGSNFTLKIRSTKLEDSAMYFCASSDYGGVPGNEQFFGPGTRLTVL.

The chain combines TRBV18 with TRBJ2-5; tentatively, D is TRBD1 (6 bases). Germline assignment: CDR1 KGHSH and CDR2 LQKENI. This CDR3 is 16 amino acids long. The V end lost 1 base, the J end lost 1 base, and 13 bases lay between the germline ends. In DNA, the CDR3 is TGTGCCAGCTCACCACGGGCAGGGGAATTCCAAGAGACCCAGTACTTC. It codes for CASSPRAGEFQETQYF.

This clone showed up just once. The V gene is TRBV5-6, the J gene TRBJ1-1; D not resolved. The V and J ends lost 2 bases and 2 bases respectively, with 7 bases between them. The CDR3 extends over 13 amino acids. The germline gives CDR1 SGHDT, CDR2 YYEEEE. CDR3 sequence (DNA): TGTGCCAGCAGCTTTCCGGGAAACACTGAAGCTTTCTTT. Its translation: CASSFPGNTEAFF. The variable domain in full, completed from reference TRBV5-6 and TRBJ1-1, reads DAGVTQSPTHLIKTRGQQVTLRCSPKSGHDTVSWYQQALGQGPQFIFQYYEEEERQRGNFPDRFSGHQFPNYSSELNVNALLLGDSALYLCASSFPGNTEAFFGQGTRLTVV.

The chain recombines TRBV23-1 with TRBJ1-1, with TRBD1 matching 8 bases. TRBV23-1 is sorted into the ORF group, with uncertain function. Unmatched junction bases numbered 6, after V lost 8 bases and J lost 10 bases. The CDR3 has 11 amino acids. The CDR3, as DNA: TGCGCCAGCTCTCTAGGACAGGGAGCTTTCTTT. As protein: CASSLGQGAFF.

The chain links TRBV19 to TRBJ1-5, with TRBD1 as a possible D gene (5 bases). CDR3 length: 15 amino acids. Germline values: CDR1 LNHDA, CDR2 SQIVND (reference sequence). V lost 4 bases to trimming and J lost 9 bases, with 19 bases between them. The chain's CDR3 is CASSTRPGGGSPQHF. DNA for the CDR3: TGTGCCAGTAGTACGCGTCCTGGGGGGGGGTCGCCCCAGCATTTT.

This sequence joins TRBV10-2 and TRBJ2-7, with D maybe TRBD2 (6 bases). Trimming took 7 bases from V and 0 from J, leaving 10 bases between them. Germline CDR1 is WSHSY and CDR2 is SAAADI. The CDR3 length is 13 residues. This chain's CDR3 is CASTGLPSYEQYF. In nucleotides, the CDR3 is TGCGCCAGCACGGGACTCCCCTCCTACGAGCAGTACTTC.